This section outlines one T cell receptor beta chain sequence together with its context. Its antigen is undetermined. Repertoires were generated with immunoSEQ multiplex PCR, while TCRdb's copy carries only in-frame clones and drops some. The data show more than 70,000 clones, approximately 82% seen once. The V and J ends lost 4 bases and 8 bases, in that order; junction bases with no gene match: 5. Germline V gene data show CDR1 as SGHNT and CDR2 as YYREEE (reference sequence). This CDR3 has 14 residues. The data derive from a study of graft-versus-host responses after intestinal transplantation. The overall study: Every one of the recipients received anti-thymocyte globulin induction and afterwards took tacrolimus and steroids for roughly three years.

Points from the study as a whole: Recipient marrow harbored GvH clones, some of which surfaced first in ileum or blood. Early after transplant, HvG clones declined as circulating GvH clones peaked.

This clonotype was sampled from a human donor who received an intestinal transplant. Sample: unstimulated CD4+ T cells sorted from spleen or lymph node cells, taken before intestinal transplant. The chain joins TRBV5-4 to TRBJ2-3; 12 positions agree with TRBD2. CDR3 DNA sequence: TGTGCCAGCAGCCCTAGCGGGGGGGCCGCTACGCAGTATTTT. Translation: CASSPSGGAATQYF.